The entry below describes one TCR beta chain. There is no known antigen for this receptor. Per-base quality was not reported, and no clone a single base away is much larger than it. The library was obtained by 5' RACE. Sequencing used a NextSeq 500. To correct for sequencing error and PCR bias, the TCR library protocol tagged individual cDNA molecules with unique molecular identifiers. TCR alpha and beta chains were both sequenced, and the abundances of alpha and beta sequences in each sample were closely correlated with each other. As for the original processing: Decombinator V4 was used to annotate TCR sequences for V gene, J gene and CDR3. TCRs were defined as expanded if a significant change between any two time points was detected under a Poisson model with p below 0.0001. Abundances of TCRs were expressed as counts per million after normalisation to the total number of TCRs sequenced in each sample. MAIT TCRs were defined by TRAV1-2 paired with TRAJ12, TRAJ20 or TRAJ33, and iNKT TCRs by TRAV10 paired with TRAJ18. A search of VDJdb, accessed on 1 November 2021, was run for TCRs annotated to CMV, EBV and SARS-CoV-2, with TCRs annotated for multiple antigens excluded. TCRdb cleaned the public reads at Q25 with fastp, built clones with MiXCR and kept in-frame beta chains. Duplicate CDR3 protein sequences are folded into a single record with the most common DNA and genes. The V and J calls reflect TCRdb's pipeline rather than the authors' work. Recorded for this sample are around 40,000 distinct CDR3 sequences; approximately 10% of them occurred a single time. The ten biggest clones cover roughly 10% of the sample.

Set within a cohort of healthcare workers in London, UK, this nested case-control study involved weekly PCR testing of nasopharyngeal swabs along with blood sampling. Between 23 and 31 March 2020, the week of the UK lockdown, healthcare workers were enrolled and then followed up weekly for as long as 16 weeks. The data stem from a study of early T cells in non-severe SARS-CoV-2 infection listed by TCRdb under 2021. The study in broad terms: TCR sequencing used bulk RNA from unsorted whole blood, so alpha and beta chains could not be paired. General findings and caveats noted by the study authors: VDJdb matching was skewed toward anti-spike CD8 responses, so virus-specific expansions were likely underestimated and private and CD4 specificities were missed.

Here V drops 6 bases and J drops 7 bases, and the junction holds 4 bases not matched to any gene. Looking up the germline V gene yields CDR1 SQVTM and CDR2 ANQGSEA. The CDR3 sequence holds 13 residues, the cysteine and phenylalanine included. The DNA shown is the 39-base CDR3, in frame from base 1. The chain is encoded by TRBV29-1 joined to TRBJ1-6, with 9 central nucleotides matching TRBD1. This TCR was recovered from an adult who was a healthcare worker with PCR-confirmed SARS-CoV-2 infection or an uninfected control (not recorded which). Material for sequencing was whole blood. The CDR3 reads as follows: CSVRQGDNSPLHF. The bases read TGCAGCGTACGACAGGGGGACAATTCACCCCTCCACTTT.